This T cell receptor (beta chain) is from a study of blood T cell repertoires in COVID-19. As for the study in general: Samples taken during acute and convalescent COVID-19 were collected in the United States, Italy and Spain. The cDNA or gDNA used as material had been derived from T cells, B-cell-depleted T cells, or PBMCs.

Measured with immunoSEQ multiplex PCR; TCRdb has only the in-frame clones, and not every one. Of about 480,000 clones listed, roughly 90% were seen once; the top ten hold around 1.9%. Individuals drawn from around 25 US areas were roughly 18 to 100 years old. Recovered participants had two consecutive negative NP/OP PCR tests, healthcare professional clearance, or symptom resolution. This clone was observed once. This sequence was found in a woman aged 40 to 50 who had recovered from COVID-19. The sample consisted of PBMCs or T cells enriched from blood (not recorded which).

The CDR3 here is CASSWAQTHGYTF. The CDR3 nucleotides are TGTGCCAGCAGCTGGGCACAGACGCATGGCTACACCTTC. The rearrangement uses TRBV7-9 and TRBJ1-2; D remains ambiguous. The CDR3 spans 13 residues. V lost 4 bases and J 6 bases, leaving 12 bases between the germline ends. CDR1 is SEHNR and CDR2 is FQNEAQ in the germline V gene (reference sequence).